Given below is one T cell receptor beta chain in context. The antigen is undetermined. The data derive from a study of CD8 T cells in ankylosing spondylitis. Notes on the study in general: There was a TCR beta motif, made of eight highly homologous variants, that appeared characteristic of ankylosing spondylitis blood. Prior work had noted some motif variants in reactive arthritis blood and synovial fluid.

The CDR3 has 15 amino acids. CDR1 and CDR2 (germline): SGHDT, YYEEEE. The V gene lost 4 bases and the J gene lost 0 bases, with 14 bases spanning the gap. Quantitative 5'-RACE with molecular barcodes generated TCR beta libraries. MiXCR, run by TCRdb on the 5' RACE reads, gives a single entry per CDR3 protein. This table holds around 300,000 distinct CDR3 sequences, approximately 10% found once. This chain links TRBV5-6 with TRBJ2-7, with D tentatively TRBD1 or TRBD2 (5 bases each). Sequencing was carried out using blood, either unsorted or a sorted T cell fraction (not recorded which). This TCR was sampled from a female donor with ankylosing spondylitis or in good health (not recorded which). The chain's CDR3 is CASSPEGLISYEQYF. CDR3 nucleotides: TGTGCCAGCAGCCCCGAGGGGCTGATCTCCTACGAGCAGTACTTC.